These 14 T cell receptor beta chains share one sample of origin, sequenced in a study of metastatic and nonmetastatic thyroid tumors. No treatment of any kind had been given to any patient before thyroid surgery. With MiXCR, TCRdb called clones anew from the PCR reads. The sample records about 39,000 clones, approximately 17% being singletons. The sequenced sample consisted of tumor tissue. These receptors all come from a female donor with papillary thyroid cancer or a benign thyroid nodule (not recorded which). Some clones in this sample may be carry-over from other donors' samples.

This clone was recorded at least ten times. V gene TRBV4-1 combines with J gene TRBJ1-1, with D unresolved. V was cut by 1 base and J by 5 bases, with 20 bases left in between. The CDR3 is 17 amino acids. CDR1 is MGHRA, CDR2 YSYEKL, per germline. CDR3 residues: CASSQGGVARYSTEAFF. The CDR3 DNA is TGCGCCAGCAGCCAAGGCGGAGTGGCACGCTACAGTACTGAAGCTTTCTTT.

This clone was counted ten times or more. The chain couples TRBV20-1 to TRBJ1-2; no firm D call. There are 17 residues in the CDR3. V was clipped by 1 base and J by 3 bases, with 21 bases between them. CDR1 and CDR2 from the germline V gene are DFQATT and SNEGSKA (reference sequence). In DNA form, the CDR3 reads TGCAGTGCTAGAGTGACCGGCGGAGATCTCTTAGACTATGGCTACACCTTC. This sequence encodes CSARVTGGDLLDYGYTF.

This clone was detected only once. The conserved phenylalanine or tryptophan is not found at the CDR3 terminus, so this likely reflects a read error. This chain links TRBV11-2 with TRBJ1-2; the D gene is possibly TRBD1 (5 bases). From germline, CDR1 is SGHAT and CDR2 FQNNGV. V was cut by 1 base and J by 6 bases, with 18 bases left in between. The CDR3 runs to 16 residues. CDR3: CASSLGWPGKGNGYTL. The CDR3 DNA is TGTGCCAGCAGCTTAGGATGGCCGGGAAAGGGGAATGGCTACACCCTC.

This clone was detected a few times. The junction differs from germline at one of its ends, possibly a read error. CDR3 residues: CASSPPGKGASPIHF. Here the CDR3 DNA reads TGTGCCAGCAGCCCACCGGGAAAGGGGGCTTCACCCATCCACTTT. The gene calls are TRBV27 and TRBJ1-6, with TRBD1 matching over 7 bases. This CDR3 contains 15 residues. CDR1 MNHEY and CDR2 SMNVEV come from the germline V gene (reference sequence).

In this sample, this clone turned up many times. One end of the junction fails to match germline, which may point to a read error. The CDR3 sequence is CASSPGPGSGNTIYF. The CDR3 DNA follows: TGTGCTAGCAGCCCGGGCCCTGGCTCTGGAAACACCATATATTTT. The rearrangement uses TRBV7-7 and TRBJ1-3; no reliable D call. Germline lookup yields CDR1 SSHAT and CDR2 FNYEAQ (reference sequence). There are 15 residues in the CDR3.

The genes are TRBV20-1 and TRBJ2-5; D uncertain. V lost 2 bases and J 5 bases, leaving 12 bases between the germline ends. The CDR3 has 13 amino acids. The germline V gene has CDR1 DFQATT and CDR2 SNEGSKA (reference sequence). The CDR3 nucleotides are TGCAGTGCTAGACAAGAAGTGTTTGAGACCCAGTACTTC. Its protein is CSARQEVFETQYF.

The chain employs TRBV13 and TRBJ1-2; 7 positions match TRBD1. The germline V gene has CDR1 PRHDT and CDR2 FYEKMQ (reference sequence). This CDR3 is built from 11 residues. With 0 bases clipped from V and 14 bases from J, the junction kept 3 bases outside the gene matches. CDR3 residues: CASSLGQGPTF. As DNA, the CDR3 is TGTGCCAGCAGCTTAGGACAGGGGCCGACCTTC.

There are a few counts of this clone. The chain carries TRBV13 and TRBJ1-1, with a possible D match to TRBD1 (6 bases). The V end lost 0 bases, the J end lost 4 bases, and 9 bases lay between the germline ends. The CDR3 is 14 residues long. In germline, CDR1 is PRHDT, CDR2 FYEKMQ (reference sequence). CDR3 nucleotides: TGTGCCAGCAGCTTAGGAAGGGGGAGCACTGAAGCTTTCTTT. It yields the protein CASSLGRGSTEAFF.

This clone showed up many times. The CDR3 is CASSTPAGGRNEKLFF. In nucleotides, the CDR3 is TGTGCCAGTAGTACACCGGCAGGGGGCCGAAATGAAAAACTGTTTTTT. The chain links TRBV19 to TRBJ1-4, with 8 bases identical to TRBD1. The CDR3 spans 16 residues. The V segment lost 4 bases and the J segment 5 bases; nucleotides outside the gene matches: 9. The germline V gene encodes CDR1 LNHDA and CDR2 SQIVND (reference sequence).

There are many counts of this clone. The rearrangement links TRBV27 to TRBJ2-2; D unresolved. The CDR3 has 15 residues. The V and J ends lost 6 bases and 6 bases respectively, with 17 bases between them. Germline CDR1 and CDR2: MNHEY and SMNVEV (reference sequence). The CDR3 region is CASRFILPFAGELFF. The CDR3 coding sequence is TGTGCCAGCAGATTTATCCTCCCATTCGCCGGGGAGCTGTTTTTT.

As for this clone: A much larger clone sits a single nucleotide away, making a read error possible. The chain joins TRBV11-1 to TRBJ2-3; 12 nucleotides line up with TRBD2. The CDR3 is 15 residues long. Germline V CDR1 and CDR2: SGHAT, FQDESV (reference sequence). CDR3: CASSLAGGDTDTQYF. The CDR3 DNA follows: TGTGCCAGCAGCCTAGCGGGGGGGGACACAGATACGCAGTATTTT.

This clone was observed many times. This sequence joins TRBV4-2 and TRBJ2-7; no definite D call. CDR3 length equals 14 residues. Looked up from germline, CDR1 is LGHNA and CDR2 is YNFKEQ. V lost 1 base and J 7 bases, leaving 14 bases between the germline ends. CDR3 loop: CASSQAPPLGEQYF. CDR3 nucleotides: TGTGCCAGCAGCCAAGCACCGCCCCTGGGGGAGCAGTACTTC.

Concerning this clone: A read error is possible here, since a much larger clone lies one base away. The chain joins TRBV9 to TRBJ2-1, with TRBD2 matching over 9 bases. The CDR3 extends over 15 amino acids. The germline V gene has CDR1 SGDLS and CDR2 YYNGEE. The CDR3 spells CAGSLLAGVYNEQFF. DNA for the CDR3: TGTGCCGGCAGCCTCTTAGCGGGGGTATACAATGAGCAGTTCTTC.

This clone was recorded many times. The chain has TRBV20-1 and TRBJ2-2; unclear D gene. The V end was cut by 2 bases, the J end by 9 bases, with 13 bases between. This CDR3 spans 13 amino acids. Germline CDR1 and CDR2: DFQATT and SNEGSKA (reference sequence). This CDR3 reads CSARRSPGRELFF. The CDR3 nucleotides read TGCAGTGCTAGACGCTCCCCCGGCCGGGAGCTGTTTTTT.